The entry below gives a single T cell receptor (beta chain) sequence along with its context. The data are from a study of T cell changes during pregnancy in multiple sclerosis. Data came from immunoSEQ multiplex PCR; TCRdb stores just in-frame clones and leaves some out. The data hold approximately 49,000 clones, with 88% observed a single time. The source of this sequence is a female donor with multiple sclerosis, enrolled in a pregnancy study. The sample consisted of CD4+ T cells from peripheral blood mononuclear cells, taken in the second trimester of pregnancy.

The CDR3 protein is CASSQQGAINTEAFF. The CDR3 DNA reads TGCGCCAGCAGCCAACAGGGGGCGATTAACACTGAAGCTTTCTTT. This chain links TRBV5-1 with TRBJ1-1, with 9 bases that match TRBD1. After removal of 4 bases from V and 2 bases from J, the junction contained 6 bases not matched to a gene. Germline V CDR1 and CDR2: SGHRS, YFSETQ. This CDR3 has 15 residues.